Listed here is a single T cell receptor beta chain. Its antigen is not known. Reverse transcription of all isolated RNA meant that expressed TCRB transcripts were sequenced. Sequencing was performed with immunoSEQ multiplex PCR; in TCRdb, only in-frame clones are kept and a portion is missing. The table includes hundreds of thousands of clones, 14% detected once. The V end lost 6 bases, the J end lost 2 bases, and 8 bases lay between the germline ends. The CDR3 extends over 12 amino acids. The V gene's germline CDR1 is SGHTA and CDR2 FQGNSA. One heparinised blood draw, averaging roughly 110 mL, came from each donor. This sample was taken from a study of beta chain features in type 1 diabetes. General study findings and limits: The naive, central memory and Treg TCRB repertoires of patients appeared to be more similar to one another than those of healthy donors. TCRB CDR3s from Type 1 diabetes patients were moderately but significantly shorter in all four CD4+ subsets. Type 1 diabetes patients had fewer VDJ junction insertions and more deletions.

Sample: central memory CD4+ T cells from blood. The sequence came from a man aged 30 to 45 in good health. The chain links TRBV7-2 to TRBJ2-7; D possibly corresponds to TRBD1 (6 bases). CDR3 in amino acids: CASRRDTYEQYV. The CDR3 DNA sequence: TGTGCCAGCAGGAGGGACACCTACGAGCAGTACGTC.